This T cell receptor beta chain was retrieved from a study of TIL therapy for anti-PD-1-resistant metastatic lung cancer. Looking at the study overall: Patients had a median age of around 56 years (range about 35-80).

This was the immunoSEQ v3 assay. Sequencing depth was approximately 2 million read pairs for survey level, about 5-6 million for deep. The protocol was immunoSEQ multiplex PCR, while the TCRdb copy is restricted to in-frame clones and leaves out a portion. The profile shows tens of thousands of clones, under 75% of them singletons. In its sample, this clone was seen a few times. Time point specified: pre-treatment sample, taken before nivolumab and TIL therapy. Adults with stage 4 NSCLC were enrolled in a phase I trial. The CDR3 length is 16 residues. V and J are TRBV21-1 and TRBJ2-5; the D call in the table, TRBD2, was not verified against the DNA. TRBV21-1 is classified as a pseudogene. This clonotype was sampled from a person between 25 and 80 years old with non-small cell lung cancer. Here the sequenced sample was blood, taken at baseline. In DNA form, the CDR3 reads TGTGCCAGCAGCATAGAGACTAGCGGGGAGAAAGAGACCCAGTACTTC. Translation: CASSIETSGEKETQYF.